The rows below give T cell receptor beta chains drawn from one sample of a study of preoperative IRX-2 immunotherapy in early breast cancer. Measured with immunoSEQ multiplex PCR; TCRdb has only the in-frame clones, and not every one. Seen here are approximately 96,000 clones, around 86% observed once, and the top ten hold 2% to 2.5%. This specimen was tumor tissue, taken after IRX-2 immunotherapy. The origin of the receptors is a human donor with breast cancer. The CDR3 runs from the conserved cysteine through the conserved F or W. D genes are given only for firm matches. Some rows have no size entry. The others give once, few or many, or a class for an expanded clone.

>TRBJ2-1|few|TRBV30|.
TGTGCCTGGAGTGTAAGGCGAGAGCAGTTCTTC
CAWSVRREQFF
>TRBJ1-6|.|TRBV6-8|TRBD1
TGTGCCAACCGACAGGGGGTAGAAAATTCACCCCTCCACTTT
CANRQGVENSPLHF
>TRBJ1-2|.|TRBV19|.
TGTGCCAGTGGGGGGCTAAACTATGGCTACACCTTC
CASGGLNYGYTF
>TRBJ2-3|.|TRBV5-1|TRBD1
TGCGCCAGCCAGCCGGGACAGCCTACAGATACGCAGTATTTT
CASQPGQPTDTQYF
>TRBJ2-7|.|TRBV6-8|TRBD1
TGTGCCAGCAGGCGACAGGGGACGGACGAGCAGTACTTC
CASRRQGTDEQYF
>TRBJ2-7|.|TRBV6-7|.
TGTGCCAGCAGACCCACTAGAAGGGGTTTGGGCTACGAGCAGTACTTC
CASRPTRRGLGYEQYF
>TRBJ1-5|once|TRBV7-6|TRBD1
TGTGCCAGCAGCCAGATGGGGGACAGGGGTCAGCCCCAGCATTTT
CASSQMGDRGQPQHF
>TRBJ2-1|.|TRBV7-6|TRBD2
TGTGCCAGCAGCACGGGACTAGCGGGAGCGGAATGGACGAATGAGCAGTTCTTC
CASSTGLAGAEWTNEQFF
>TRBJ1-1|.|TRBV18|.
TGTGCCAGCTCACCGGGGCAGACTGAAGCTTTCTTT
CASSPGQTEAFF
>TRBJ1-5|.|TRBV12-2|.
TGTGCAAGTCGCTTAGCGCAACCGACCGAGCCCCAGCATTTT
CASRLAQPTEPQHF
>TRBJ1-2|.|TRBV5-1|TRBD1
TGCGCCAGCAGCTCCGCCGGGACAGGATCCGGCTACACCTTC
CASSSAGTGSGYTF
>TRBJ2-1|.|TRBV10-2|.
TGCGCCAGCAGGGACCCTTACAATGAGCAGTTCTTC
CASRDPYNEQFF
>TRBJ2-7|.|TRBV7-1|.
TGTGCCAGCAGCGACCGGGACTCTCACGAGCAGTACTTC
CASSDRDSHEQYF
>TRBJ1-2|.|TRBV28|.
TGTGCCAGCAGCGTATCTGGGGGTAACTATGGCTACACCTTC
CASSVSGGNYGYTF
>TRBJ1-4|.|TRBV6-8|TRBD1
TGTGCCAGCAGACTACCGGGACAGAGCAATGAAAAACTGTTTTTT
CASRLPGQSNEKLFF
>TRBJ1-4|.|TRBV6-8|TRBD1
TGTGCCAGCAGTCGACGACAGGGTGCAACTAATGAAAAACTGTTTTTT
CASSRRQGATNEKLFF
>TRBJ1-6|.|TRBV5-1|.
TGCGCCAGCAGCTCGGAATCGGATAATTCACCCCTCCACTTT
CASSSESDNSPLHF
>TRBJ1-5|.|TRBV7-7|.
TGTGCCAGCAGTGAGACTGAAGGGGGGTCTCAGCCCCAGCATTTT
CASSETEGGSQPQHF
>TRBJ1-4|.|TRBV12-5|.
TGTGCTAGTGGTTTGGTATATCAGGGGCTTAATGAAAAACTGTTTTTT
CASGLVYQGLNEKLFF
>TRBJ2-2|.|TRBV29-1|.
TGCAGCGTTTCAGAGAACACCGGGGAGCTGTTTTTT
CSVSENTGELFF
>TRBJ2-5|.|TRBV18|.
TGTGCCAGCTCACCACTAAGGGGAGAGACCCAGTACTTC
CASSPLRGETQYF
>TRBJ1-1|.|TRBV19|.
TGTGCCAGTAGTCCACGGACAGCTATCAACACTGAAGCTTTCTTT
CASSPRTAINTEAFF
>TRBJ2-6|few|TRBV5-1|.
TGCGCCAGCAGCCCAGGGCCTGGGGCCAACGTCCTGACTTTC
CASSPGPGANVLTF
>TRBJ1-1|.|TRBV30|.
TGTGCCTGGAGGGCGACGGGAGGTGTAAAAGCTTTCTTT
CAWRATGGVKAFF
>TRBJ1-2|.|TRBV5-1|.
TGCGCCAGCAGCTTGGGGGCTGGGCTACTTACGGAGGGCTACACCTTC
CASSLGAGLLTEGYTF
>TRBJ2-1|few|TRBV28|.
TGTGCCAGCACGACTAGAAGAGATGAGCAGTTCTTC
CASTTRRDEQFF
>TRBJ2-1|few|TRBV29-1|TRBD2
TGCAGCGTTGAAGTGGGACTACGAAGTGAGCAGTTCTTC
CSVEVGLRSEQFF
>TRBJ1-2|.|TRBV6-8|TRBD1
TGTGCCAGCAGTTACCCCGGGACAGGGGAAACCTTC
CASSYPGTGETF
>TRBJ2-3|.|TRBV5-1|.
TGCGCCAGCAGCTGGAGCTCCCACACAGATACGCAGTATTTT
CASSWSSHTDTQYF
>TRBJ1-2|.|TRBV15|.
TGTGCCACCAGCCGAGTGGGAGGATTAGACAGAAGCTACACCTTC
CATSRVGGLDRSYTF
>TRBJ1-1|.|TRBV11-3|TRBD1
TGTGCCAGCAGCATCGACAGGGGAGATTTGAACACTGAAGCTTTCTTT
CASSIDRGDLNTEAFF
>TRBJ2-2|.|TRBV15|.
TGTGCCACCAGGACCGACGCAGGGACCGGGGAGCTGTTTTTT
CATRTDAGTGELFF
>TRBJ2-3|.|TRBV19|TRBD2
TGTGCCAGTAGTATAGCTTTCTTACTAGCGGGAGAGGCAGATACGCAGTATTTT
CASSIAFLLAGEADTQYF
>TRBJ2-1|.|TRBV6-8|.
TGTGCCAGCCGTACGGTTGTTCGGGGTGAGCAGTTCTTC
CASRTVVRGEQFF
>TRBJ2-7|.|TRBV19|TRBD1
TGTGCCAGTAGTCCCCATAGGACAGGGAGGTACGAGCAGTACTTC
CASSPHRTGRYEQYF
>TRBJ2-1|.|TRBV30|.
TGTGCCTGGATCCTAGCGAACGCCCTGTACAATGAGCAGTTCTTC
CAWILANALYNEQFF
>TRBJ1-2|.|TRBV30|TRBD1
TGTGCCTCCCGGGACAGGGCACTCTCCCGCAATGGCTACACCTTC
CASRDRALSRNGYTF
>TRBJ2-3|.|TRBV7-1|TRBD1
TGTGCCAGCAGGGAGGACAGGGCCACGCGAGATACGCAGTATTTT
CASREDRATRDTQYF
>TRBJ1-1|.|TRBV7-4|.
TGTGCCAGCAGCTCGACTATTAACACTGAAGCTTTCTTT
CASSSTINTEAFF
>TRBJ1-3|.|TRBV19|.
TGTGCCAGTAGTCAAGGGGACGCCGGAAACACCATATATTTT
CASSQGDAGNTIYF
>TRBJ2-1|.|TRBV7-6|TRBD1
TGTGCCAGCAGCTGGGGGACAGGGTTGAATGAGCAGTTCTTC
CASSWGTGLNEQFF
>TRBJ2-6|.|TRBV5-1|TRBD1
TGCGCCAGCAGCTCCGACAGGGGGGTCTCTGGGGCCAACGTCCTGACTTTC
CASSSDRGVSGANVLTF
>TRBJ1-1|.|TRBV19|.
TGTGCCAGTCGGACAGCTGTGAACACTGAAGCTTTCTTT
CASRTAVNTEAFF
>TRBJ2-3|.|TRBV7-7|.
TGTGCCAGCAGCTTACACGGGGAGGCGACAGATACGCAGTATTTT
CASSLHGEATDTQYF
>TRBJ2-5|few|TRBV6-8|TRBD1
TGTGCCAGCGGAATACAGGGGCAAGAGACCCAGTACTTC
CASGIQGQETQYF
>TRBJ1-4|few|TRBV23-1|.
TGCGCCAGCAGCCAAGCAGCCGCAACTAATGAAAAACTGTTTTTT
CASSQAAATNEKLFF
>TRBJ1-2|.|TRBV29-1|.
TGCAGCGTTGAAGGGGCGCACTCCAACTATGGCTACACCTTC
CSVEGAHSNYGYTF
>TRBJ1-2|.|TRBV5-1|.
TGCGCCAGCAGCTACCGGACGCCCAACTATGGCTACACCTTC
CASSYRTPNYGYTF